The source of this T cell receptor beta chain is a study of control samples from healthy donors and cancer patients. Clones were sequenced by immunoSEQ multiplex PCR, and TCRdb holds only the in-frame ones, with some missing. The sample includes some 120,000 clones, around 90% of them seen just once. Trimming left V 1 base short and J 7 bases short, with 11 bases between. CDR3 length: 13 residues. Sequences were obtained from blood. The rearrangement joins TRBV12-3 or TRBV12-4 to TRBJ2-7; D unclear. This TCR was sampled from a man aged 35 to 55 in good health. The CDR3 DNA reads as TGTGCCAGCAGTTTAGGGCGACACCTAGAGCAGTACTTC. Amino acids: CASSLGRHLEQYF.